This passage covers 18 T cell receptor beta chains from one sample sequenced in a study of cytomegalovirus exposure and HLA in healthy donors. PCR was performed using 60 Vbeta and 13 Jbeta primers. TCRdb's table, derived via immunoSEQ multiplex PCR, lists solely in-frame clones and lacks some. The sample contains about 130,000 clones, about three quarters of which appear only once. Sequencing input: PBMCs. The origin of the receptors is a woman aged 55-70 years in good health and CMV-seropositive.

The chain joins TRBV5-6 to TRBJ2-7; TRBD2 is a possible D gene (5 bases). V dropped 1 base and J dropped 7 bases, with 9 bases sitting between them. The CDR3 is made up of 12 amino acids. In germline, CDR1 is SGHDT, CDR2 YYEEEE. The CDR3 coding sequence is TGTGCCAGCAGCTTGTGGCCGGGGGAGCAGTACTTC. Residues: CASSLWPGEQYF.

The chain is built from TRBV11-1 and TRBJ2-7; 7 bases agree with TRBD1. V lost 6 bases and J lost 2; bases outside the gene matches: 1. Germline CDR1 is SGHAT and CDR2 is FQDESV (reference sequence). The CDR3 has 12 residues. The CDR3 DNA sequence: TGTGCCAGCAGACAGGGGCCCTACGAGCAGTACTTC. Its protein product is CASRQGPYEQYF.

This chain joins TRBV5-6 and TRBJ1-5; 10 nucleotides align to TRBD1. Germline V CDR1 and CDR2: SGHDT, YYEEEE. The CDR3 covers 16 residues. V shed 3 bases and J 4 bases; nucleotides not matched to a gene: 7. The CDR3 region has the DNA TGTGCCAGCAGCTGGGGGGGGACAGGGGCAAATCAGCCCCAGCATTTT. Its protein product is CASSWGGTGANQPQHF.

The CDR3: CAWSVSLAGGTGELFF. CDR3 in DNA: TGTGCCTGGAGTGTATCGCTAGCGGGGGGAACCGGGGAGCTGTTTTTT. The chain links TRBV30 to TRBJ2-2, with 11 bases aligning to TRBD2. From germline, CDR1 is GTSNPN and CDR2 SVGIG (reference sequence). This CDR3 region has 16 residues. The J segment lost 5 bases and the V segment lost 0 bases, leaving 5 bases of the junction unmatched.

This clone was counted once. J is TRBJ1-2 and V is TRBV15; 9 nucleotides match TRBD1. V lost 1 base and J lost 5; bases outside the gene matches: 2. The germline gives CDR1 LNHNV, CDR2 YYDKDF (reference sequence). This CDR3 has 14 residues. The CDR3 DNA follows: TGTGCCACCAGCAGAGGGACAGGGGTATATGGCTACACCTTC. This translates into CATSRGTGVYGYTF.

The chain links TRBV6-1 to TRBJ2-3, with TRBD2 matching 12 bases. The J segment lost 4 bases and the V segment lost 7 bases, leaving 6 bases of the junction unmatched. Germline loops: CDR1 MNHNS, CDR2 SASEGT. The CDR3 extends over 15 amino acids. CDR3 loop: CASNPTSGGADTQYF. As DNA, the CDR3 is TGTGCCAGCAACCCGACTAGCGGGGGAGCAGATACGCAGTATTTT.

This sequence joins TRBV10-1 and TRBJ2-2, with D unresolved. CDR3 size: 13 residues. Germline CDR1 is WNHNN and CDR2 is SYGVQD (reference sequence). V was trimmed by 9 bases and J by 1 base, leaving 9 bases between them. The CDR3 region is CARWRKNTGELFF. The CDR3 nucleotides read TGCGCCAGGTGGCGGAAGAACACCGGGGAGCTGTTTTTT.

The chain employs TRBV18 and TRBJ2-7, with D possibly being TRBD2 (6 bases). The germline V and J ends were trimmed by 3 bases and 7 bases, with 22 bases remaining between them. The CDR3 has 16 amino acids. CDR1 and CDR2 (germline): KGHSH, LQKENI. CDR3 residues: CASSPEGSGLSGEQYF. The CDR3 DNA reads TGTGCCAGCTCACCCGAGGGGAGCGGTCTAAGCGGGGAGCAGTACTTC.

The V call is TRBV10-3, the J call TRBJ2-7; a weak D match, TRBD1 (6 bases). Deletions cut 7 bases from V and 0 bases from J, with 13 bases between. The CDR3 is made up of 14 amino acids. Germline V lookup: CDR1 ENHRY, CDR2 SYGVKD. The CDR3 loop is CAITDRDTSYEQYF. The DNA of the CDR3 is TGTGCCATCACTGACCGGGACACCTCCTACGAGCAGTACTTC.

This clone was seen more than once but under ten times. The chain links TRBV9 to TRBJ2-1; D uncertain. Germline-derived CDR1 and CDR2 are SGDLS and YYNGEE. This CDR3 contains 13 residues. The V and J ends lost 3 bases and 5 bases respectively, with 9 bases between them. This CDR3 reads CASSDFYNNEQFF. CDR3 DNA: TGTGCCAGCAGCGATTTTTACAACAATGAGCAGTTCTTC.

This clone came up a few times. The chain recombines TRBV6-5 with TRBJ1-4, with D possibly matching TRBD1 (5 bases). The CDR3 runs 14 residues. Per germline, CDR1 MNHEY and CDR2 SVGAGI. The V end lost 0 bases, the J end lost 6 bases, and 8 bases lay between the germline ends. CDR3 sequence (DNA): TGTGCCAGCAGTTACTCGGGGGGATATGAAAAACTGTTTTTT. Its translation is CASSYSGGYEKLFF.

V gene TRBV5-1 combines with J gene TRBJ2-7, with 9 bases identical to TRBD1. Germline CDR1 SGHRS, CDR2 YFSETQ. This CDR3 has 14 amino acids. After removal of 4 bases from V and 2 bases from J, the junction contained 4 bases not matched to a gene. CDR3 region: CASSTGTGTYEQYF. The CDR3 nucleotides are TGCGCCAGCAGCACCGGGACAGGGACCTACGAGCAGTACTTC.

The chain couples TRBV4-1 to TRBJ2-1; 10 nucleotides align to TRBD2. Germline lookup yields CDR1 MGHRA and CDR2 YSYEKL. This CDR3 has 16 residues. Trimming at V came to 1 base and at J to 4 bases, leaving 4 bases not matched to a gene. CDR3 coding DNA: TGCGCCAGCAGCCAAGGAGTTAGCGGGGGGTACAATGAGCAGTTCTTC. This gives the protein CASSQGVSGGYNEQFF.

About this clone: Other DNA sequences in this sample translate to the same CDR3. The chain uses TRBV25-1 and TRBJ1-2; maybe TRBD1 (5 bases). Trimming removed 3 bases from V and 4 bases from J, with 9 bases in between. The CDR3 is 13 amino acids. CDR1 and CDR2 from the germline V gene are MGHDK and SYGVNS. CDR3 protein: CASSDPGSYGYTF. CDR3 DNA sequence: TGTGCCAGCAGTGATCCAGGGTCCTATGGCTACACCTTC.

This sequence joins TRBV9 and TRBJ1-3; 9 bases are a match to TRBD1. CDR1 is SGDLS, CDR2 YYNGEE, per germline. After removal of 3 bases from V and 1 base from J, the junction contained 2 bases not matched to a gene. CDR3 size: 15 residues. DNA for the CDR3: TGTGCCAGCAGCGCGACAGGGGGTTCTGGAAACACCATATATTTT. This translates into CASSATGGSGNTIYF.

This clone came up a few times. This chain joins TRBV10-3 and TRBJ1-1; the D gene is possibly TRBD1 (6 bases). CDR3 length: 16 residues. Trimming pared 3 bases from V and 1 base from J, leaving 15 bases between. CDR1 is ENHRY and CDR2 is SYGVKD in the germline V gene. CDR3 coding DNA: TGTGCCATCAGTGAAGGGGGTGGGAGTCGGAACACTGAAGCTTTCTTT. Protein: CAISEGGGSRNTEAFF.

The CDR3 DNA sequence: TGCAGCGTTACAGACAGTTTCGATCAGCCCCAGCATTTT. Its protein is CSVTDSFDQPQHF. This chain connects TRBV29-1 to TRBJ1-5; D may be TRBD1 (5 bases). V was pared by 5 bases and J by 5 bases, with 13 bases between. The CDR3 has 13 residues. Germline V CDR1 and CDR2: SQVTM, ANQGSEA.

This chain uses TRBV5-4 with TRBJ2-7; 7 nucleotides align to TRBD1. The V gene end was trimmed by 3 bases and the J gene end by 0 bases; junction bases not matched to a gene: 6. CDR1 and CDR2 (germline): SGHNT, YYREEE (reference sequence). The CDR3 length is 15 residues. The CDR3, as DNA: TGTGCCAGCAGCTGGACAGGTGAGAGCTCCTACGAGCAGTACTTC. The encoded protein is CASSWTGESSYEQYF.